This TCR beta chain was found in a study of cytomegalovirus exposure and HLA in healthy donors. Study-level background: A subsequent analysis stated that the 95 to 150 validation repertoires were run on the same platform as the roughly 670 first-cohort repertoires.

V was shortened by 3 bases and J by 1 base, with 19 bases between the two germline ends. Per the germline V gene, CDR1 is SGHNT and CDR2 is YYREEE (reference sequence). The CDR3 is made up of 17 amino acids. Generated by immunoSEQ multiplex PCR, the TCRdb table keeps only in-frame clones and is missing some. In the table there are over 70,000 clones, about 93% of which are singletons. About this clone: Its antigen is unknown.

Study-level findings and limits: TCR beta chains numbering roughly 150 were designated cytomegalovirus-associated.

Sequencing was carried out using PBMCs. The chain couples TRBV5-4 to TRBJ1-1; no definite D call. The TCR was taken from a woman younger than 30 in good health and CMV-seronegative. The CDR3 DNA sequence: TGTGCCAGCAGCTCCTATTTCGAGGCACACTCGAACACTGAAGCTTTCTTT. The encoded protein is CASSSYFEAHSNTEAFF.